This paragraph reports one T cell receptor beta chain. Its specificity is unknown. The entry originates in a study of T cell repertoires in cytomegalovirus infection. Study-level background: It was the public TCR beta signatures that indicated both CMV infection and matching HLA type.

Germline values: CDR1 DFQATT, CDR2 SNEGSKA (reference sequence). Trimming stripped 3 bases from V and 4 bases from J, with 17 bases between. The CDR3 is made up of 15 amino acids. Whole-study results and caveats: The ex vivo response was dominated by HLA-C-restricted CMV-specific TCR beta clonotypes. Carriers of CMV and the relevant HLA type were discriminated by public TCR beta frequency.

MiXCR was run by TCRdb on the reads, yielding one entry per CDR3 protein. Among around 630,000 distinct CDR3 sequences listed, 20% to 25% were seen once. This chain uses TRBV20-1 with TRBJ2-3; D possibly matches TRBD1 or TRBD2 (5 bases each). The source is a human donor in good health (CMV status not recorded). Some clones in this sample may be carry-over from other donors' samples. Sequenced input: CD8+ T cells from PBMCs. DNA for the CDR3: TGCAGTGCTAGCCCCTACCTGGGGGTGGCAGATACGCAGTATTTT. Protein: CSASPYLGVADTQYF.